The following is a TCR beta chain sequence with its context. The sample belongs to a study of blood T cell repertoires in COVID-19. Study at large: PBMCs, B-cell-depleted T cells, or T cells provided the cDNA or gDNA that made up the material.

The ends lost 5 bases at V and 0 bases at J; junction bases unmatched: 11. CDR1 and CDR2 from the germline V gene are SNHLY and FYNNEI. The CDR3 length is 17 residues. Measured with immunoSEQ multiplex PCR; TCRdb has only the in-frame clones, and not every one. Of roughly 60,000 clones in the sample, more than 65% were seen once. The sequence came from a woman aged 60-75 years with acute or convalescent COVID-19. The chain is built from TRBV2 and TRBJ1-1; 8 bases fit TRBD1. Input material: peripheral blood. The CDR3 nucleotides read TGTGCCAGCAGTTTTGGACAGGGAACACGAATGAACACTGAAGCTTTCTTT. Protein: CASSFGQGTRMNTEAFF.